This is a list of T cell receptor beta chains from one sample in a study of blood T cell repertoires in COVID-19. Data came from immunoSEQ multiplex PCR; TCRdb stores just in-frame clones and leaves some out. The sample has about 400,000 clones, just over 85% seen once. The sequenced material came from peripheral blood. These receptors were collected from a woman aged 25 to 39 with active or convalescent COVID-19. The CDR3 runs from the conserved cysteine through the conserved F or W. The D gene is left open where the match is weak. Size tells how often a clone was seen (once, few, many) or the class of an expanded clone, and some rows leave it out.

CASSLGQVTDTQYF TGCGCCAGCAGCTTGGGACAGGTCACAGATACGCAGTATTTT once TRBJ2-3 TRBV5-1 .
CASSEHSGANVLTF TGTGCCAGCAGTGAACACTCTGGGGCCAACGTCCTGACTTTC . TRBJ2-6 TRBV6-1 .
CASKPGLAYGYTF TGTGCCAGTAAACCGGGTCTGGCCTATGGCTACACCTTC . TRBJ1-2 TRBV19 .
CASSPYASTWNTEAFF TGTGCCAGCAGCCCCTACGCTTCAACCTGGAACACTGAAGCTTTCTTT once TRBJ1-1 TRBV9 .
CASSLTGISTNEKLFF TGCGCCAGCAGCTTAACAGGGATTTCAACTAATGAAAAACTGTTTTTT . TRBJ1-4 TRBV5-1 .
CASRTLGGGNTEAFF TGTGCCAGCAGAACCCTGGGAGGGGGGAACACTGAAGCTTTCTTT . TRBJ1-1 TRBV2 .
CASRPGGRSSYNEQFF TGTGCCAGCAGACCTGGGGGCCGAAGCTCCTACAATGAGCAGTTCTTC . TRBJ2-1 TRBV5-6 .
CASGSGRRDTQYF TGTGCCAGTGGTAGCGGGAGGAGGGATACGCAGTATTTT . TRBJ2-3 TRBV12-3/TRBV12-4 TRBD2
CASSQDLLNIQYF TGCGCCAGCAGCCAAGATCTTTTAAACATTCAGTACTTC . TRBJ2-4 TRBV4-1 .
CASSFSGQGAVEQYF TGCGCCAGCAGCTTTTCCGGACAGGGGGCTGTCGAGCAGTACTTC . TRBJ2-7 TRBV5-1 TRBD1
CASSPGTGDGYTF TGCGCCAGCAGCCCCGGGACAGGGGATGGCTACACCTTC . TRBJ1-2 TRBV5-1 TRBD1
CASSEVGGQGSNYGYTF TGTGCCAGCAGTGAAGTGGGGGGGCAGGGCTCTAACTATGGCTACACCTTC . TRBJ1-2 TRBV6-1 .
CASSWEPGNEQFF TGTGCCAGCAGCTGGGAGCCTGGCAATGAGCAGTTCTTC . TRBJ2-1 TRBV7-9 .
CASSLAAGVPGELFF TGCGCCAGCAGCTTGGCGGCAGGGGTGCCCGGGGAGCTGTTTTTT . TRBJ2-2 TRBV5-1 .
CASSRGGQGNTEAFF TGTGCCAGCAGCCGCGGAGGACAGGGGAACACTGAAGCTTTCTTT . TRBJ1-1 TRBV4-2 TRBD1
CAARWDKNEQFF TGTGCCGCGAGGTGGGACAAGAATGAGCAGTTCTTC . TRBJ2-1 TRBV6-5 .
CASSEAWVTGNYGYTF TGTGCCAGCAGTGAAGCATGGGTCACAGGGAACTATGGCTACACCTTC . TRBJ1-2 TRBV6-1 .
CASSPGVSYGYTF TGTGCCAGCAGCCCCGGGGTCAGCTATGGCTACACCTTC . TRBJ1-2 TRBV27 .
CASSLSSSGQPQHF TGTGCCAGCAGTTTATCGAGCTCCGGTCAGCCCCAGCATTTT . TRBJ1-5 TRBV27 .
CASSVVSGVDEQFF TGTGCCAGCAGCGTAGTTAGCGGGGTCGATGAGCAGTTCTTC . TRBJ2-1 TRBV9 TRBD2